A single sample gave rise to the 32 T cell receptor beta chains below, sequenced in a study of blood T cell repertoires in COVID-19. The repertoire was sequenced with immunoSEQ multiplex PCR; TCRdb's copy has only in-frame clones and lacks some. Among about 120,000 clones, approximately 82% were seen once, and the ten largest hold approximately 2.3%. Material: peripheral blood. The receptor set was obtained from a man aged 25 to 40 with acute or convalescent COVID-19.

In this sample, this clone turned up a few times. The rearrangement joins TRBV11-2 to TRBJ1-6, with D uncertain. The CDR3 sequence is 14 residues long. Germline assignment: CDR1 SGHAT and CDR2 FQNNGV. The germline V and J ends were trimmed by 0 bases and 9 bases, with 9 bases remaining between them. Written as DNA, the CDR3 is TGTGCCAGCAGCTTAGATCCAGTTGGTTCACCCCTCCACTTT. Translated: CASSLDPVGSPLHF.

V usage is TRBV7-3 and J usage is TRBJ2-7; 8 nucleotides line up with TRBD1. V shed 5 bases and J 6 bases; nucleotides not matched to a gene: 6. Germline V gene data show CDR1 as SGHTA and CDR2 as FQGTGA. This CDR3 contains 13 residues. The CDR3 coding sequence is TGTGCCAGCAGCGCCGGGACAGGAGGCGAGCAGTACGTC. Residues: CASSAGTGGEQYV.

The CDR3 here is CASHTGQGARGTEAFF. The CDR3 DNA sequence: TGTGCCAGCCACACGGGACAGGGGGCGCGGGGGACTGAAGCTTTCTTT. The chain has TRBV2 and TRBJ1-1; 12 nucleotides match TRBD1. J lost 5 bases, V lost 8 bases, and 12 bases had no gene match. CDR1 is SNHLY and CDR2 is FYNNEI in the germline V gene. CDR3 length: 16 residues.

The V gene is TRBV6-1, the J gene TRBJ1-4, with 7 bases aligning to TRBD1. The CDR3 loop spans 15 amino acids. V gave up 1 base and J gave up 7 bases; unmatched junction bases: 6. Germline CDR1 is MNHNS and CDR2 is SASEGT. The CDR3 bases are TGTGCCAGCAGTGAAGGAATAGGGGGCGGTGAAAAACTGTTTTTT. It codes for CASSEGIGGGEKLFF.

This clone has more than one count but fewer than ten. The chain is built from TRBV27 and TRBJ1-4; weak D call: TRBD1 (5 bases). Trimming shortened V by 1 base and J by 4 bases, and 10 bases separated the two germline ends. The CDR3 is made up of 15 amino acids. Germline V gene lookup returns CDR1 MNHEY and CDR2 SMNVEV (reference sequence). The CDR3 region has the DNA TGTGCCAGCAGTTTATGGGTAGGGGATAATGAAAAACTGTTTTTT. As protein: CASSLWVGDNEKLFF.

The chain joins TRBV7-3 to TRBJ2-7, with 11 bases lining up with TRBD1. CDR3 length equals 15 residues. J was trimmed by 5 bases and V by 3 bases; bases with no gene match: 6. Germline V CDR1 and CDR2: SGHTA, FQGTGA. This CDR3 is CASSLGGTGGDEQYF. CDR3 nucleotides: TGTGCCAGCAGCTTGGGCGGGACAGGGGGGGACGAGCAGTACTTC.

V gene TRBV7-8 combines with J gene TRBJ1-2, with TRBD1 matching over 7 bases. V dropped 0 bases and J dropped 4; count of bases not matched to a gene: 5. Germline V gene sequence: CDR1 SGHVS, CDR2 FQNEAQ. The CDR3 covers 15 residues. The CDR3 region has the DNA TGTGCCAGCAGCTTAGCCACAGCAGGGGGCTATGGCTACACCTTC. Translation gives CASSLATAGGYGYTF.

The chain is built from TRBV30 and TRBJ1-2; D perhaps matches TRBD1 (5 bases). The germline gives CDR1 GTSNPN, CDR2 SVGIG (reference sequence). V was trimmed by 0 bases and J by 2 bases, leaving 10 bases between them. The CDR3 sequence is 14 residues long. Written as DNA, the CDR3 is TGTGCCTGGAGTGTGGGAGGGACGAACTATGGCTACACCTTC. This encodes CAWSVGGTNYGYTF.

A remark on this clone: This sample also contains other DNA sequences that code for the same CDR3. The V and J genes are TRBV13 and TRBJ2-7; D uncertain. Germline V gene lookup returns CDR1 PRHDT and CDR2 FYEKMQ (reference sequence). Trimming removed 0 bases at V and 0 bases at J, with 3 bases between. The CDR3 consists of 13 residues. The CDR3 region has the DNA TGTGCCAGCAGCTTAGGTAGCTCCTACGAGCAGTACGTC. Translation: CASSLGSSYEQYV.

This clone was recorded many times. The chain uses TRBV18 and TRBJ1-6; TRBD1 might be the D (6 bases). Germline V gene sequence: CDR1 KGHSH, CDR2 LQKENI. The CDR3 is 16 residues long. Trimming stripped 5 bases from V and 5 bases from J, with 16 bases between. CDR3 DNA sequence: TGTGCCAGCTCAGCGTCCCAGGGGCGGAATAATTCACCCCTCCACTTT. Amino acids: CASSASQGRNNSPLHF.

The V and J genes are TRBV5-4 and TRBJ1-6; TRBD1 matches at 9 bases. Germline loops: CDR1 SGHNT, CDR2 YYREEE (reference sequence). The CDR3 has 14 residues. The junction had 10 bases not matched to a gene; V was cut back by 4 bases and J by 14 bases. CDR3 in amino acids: CASSRDREKKTLHF. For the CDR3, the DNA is TGTGCCAGCAGCCGGGACAGGGAAAAAAAAACCCTCCACTTT.

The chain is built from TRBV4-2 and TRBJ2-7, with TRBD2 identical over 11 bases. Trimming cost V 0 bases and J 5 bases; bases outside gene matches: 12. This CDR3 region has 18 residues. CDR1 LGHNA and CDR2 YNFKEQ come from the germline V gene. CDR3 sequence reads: CASSQDGLAGGYPDEQYF. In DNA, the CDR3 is TGTGCCAGCAGCCAAGACGGGCTAGCGGGGGGTTACCCCGACGAGCAGTACTTC.

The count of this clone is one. The CDR3 DNA sequence: TGTGCCAGCAGTTGGACTAGCGGGGGCGAGCAGTACTTC. The encoded protein is CASSWTSGGEQYF. This chain links TRBV7-2 with TRBJ2-7; 13 bases map to TRBD2. Germline values: CDR1 SGHTA, CDR2 FQGNSA. This CDR3 comprises 13 residues. J gave up 6 bases and V 6 bases, and 2 bases lay outside the gene matches.

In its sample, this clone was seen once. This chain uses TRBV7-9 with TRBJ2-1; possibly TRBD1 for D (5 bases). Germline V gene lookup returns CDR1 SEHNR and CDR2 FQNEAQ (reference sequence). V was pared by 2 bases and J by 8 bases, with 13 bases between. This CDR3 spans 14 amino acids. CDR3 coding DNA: TGTGCCAGCAGCTTACAACTGTGGGGCGATGAGCAGTTCTTC. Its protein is CASSLQLWGDEQFF.

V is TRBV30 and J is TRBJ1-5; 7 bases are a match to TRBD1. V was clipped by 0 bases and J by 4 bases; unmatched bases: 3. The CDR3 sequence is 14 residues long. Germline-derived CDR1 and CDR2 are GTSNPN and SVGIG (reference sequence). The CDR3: CAWSVGQVNQPQHF. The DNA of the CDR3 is TGTGCCTGGAGTGTCGGACAGGTTAATCAGCCCCAGCATTTT.

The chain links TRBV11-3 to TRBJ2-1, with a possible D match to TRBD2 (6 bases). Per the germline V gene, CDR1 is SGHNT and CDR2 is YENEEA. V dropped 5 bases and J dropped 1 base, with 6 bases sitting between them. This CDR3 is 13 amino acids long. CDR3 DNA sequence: TGTGCCAGCAGCGGAGGGTCCTACAATGAGCAGTTCTTC. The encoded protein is CASSGGSYNEQFF.

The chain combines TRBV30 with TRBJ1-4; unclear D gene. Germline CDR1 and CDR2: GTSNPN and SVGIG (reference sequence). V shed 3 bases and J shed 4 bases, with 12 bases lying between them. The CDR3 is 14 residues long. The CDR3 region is CAWRGRGGNEKLFF. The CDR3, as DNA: TGTGCCTGGAGAGGAAGAGGCGGTAATGAAAAACTGTTTTTT. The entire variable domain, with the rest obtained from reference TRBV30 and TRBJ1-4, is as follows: SQTIHQWPATLVQPVGSPLSLECTVEGTSNPNLYWYRQAAGRGLQLLFYSVGIGQISSEVPQNLSASRPQDRQFILSSKKLLLSDSGFYLCAWRGRGGNEKLFFGSGTQLSVL.

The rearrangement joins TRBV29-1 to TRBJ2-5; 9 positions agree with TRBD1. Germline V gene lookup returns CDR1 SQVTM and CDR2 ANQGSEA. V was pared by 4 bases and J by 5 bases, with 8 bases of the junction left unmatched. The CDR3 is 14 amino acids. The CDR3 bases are TGCAGCGTTGGAACCGGGACAGGGTGGGAGACCCAGTACTTC. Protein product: CSVGTGTGWETQYF.

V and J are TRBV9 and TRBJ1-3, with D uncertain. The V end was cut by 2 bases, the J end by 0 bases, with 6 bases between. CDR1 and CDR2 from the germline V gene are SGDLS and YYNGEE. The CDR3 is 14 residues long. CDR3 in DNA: TGTGCCAGCAGCGTGACGGGCTCTGGAAACACCATATATTTT. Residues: CASSVTGSGNTIYF.

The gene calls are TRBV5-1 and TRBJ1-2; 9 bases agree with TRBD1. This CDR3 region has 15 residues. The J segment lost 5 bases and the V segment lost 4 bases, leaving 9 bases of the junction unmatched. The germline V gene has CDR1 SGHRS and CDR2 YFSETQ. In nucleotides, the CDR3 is TGCGCCAGCAGCGCGTCCGGGACAGGGACGTATGGCTACACCTTC. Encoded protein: CASSASGTGTYGYTF.

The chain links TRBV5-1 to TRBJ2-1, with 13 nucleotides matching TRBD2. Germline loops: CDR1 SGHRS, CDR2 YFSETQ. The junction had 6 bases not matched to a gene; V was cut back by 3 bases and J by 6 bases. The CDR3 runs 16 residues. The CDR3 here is CASSSSGLAGVNEQFF. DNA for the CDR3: TGCGCCAGCAGCTCCTCAGGACTAGCGGGGGTCAATGAGCAGTTCTTC.

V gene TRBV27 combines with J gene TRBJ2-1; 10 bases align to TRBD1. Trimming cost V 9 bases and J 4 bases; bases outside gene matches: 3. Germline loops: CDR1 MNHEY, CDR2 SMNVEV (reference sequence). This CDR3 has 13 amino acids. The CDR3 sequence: CASGTGEYNEQFF. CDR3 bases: TGTGCCAGTGGGACAGGGGAATACAATGAGCAGTTCTTC.

The CDR3 spells CASSLLTDTQYF. In nucleotides, the CDR3 is TGTGCCAGCAGCTTATTAACAGATACGCAGTATTTT. The chain has TRBV7-2 and TRBJ2-3; D gene uncertain. Germline V gives CDR1 SGHTA, CDR2 FQGNSA. The CDR3 is made up of 12 amino acids. Trimming cost V 2 bases and J 3 bases, with 3 bases left between them.

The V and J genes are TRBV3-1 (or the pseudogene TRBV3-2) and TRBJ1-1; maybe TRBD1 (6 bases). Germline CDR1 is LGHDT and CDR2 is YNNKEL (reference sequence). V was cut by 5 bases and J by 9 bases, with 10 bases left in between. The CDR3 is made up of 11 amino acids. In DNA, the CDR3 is TGTGCCAGCAGCGCACAGGGTAAAGCTTTCTTT. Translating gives CASSAQGKAFF.

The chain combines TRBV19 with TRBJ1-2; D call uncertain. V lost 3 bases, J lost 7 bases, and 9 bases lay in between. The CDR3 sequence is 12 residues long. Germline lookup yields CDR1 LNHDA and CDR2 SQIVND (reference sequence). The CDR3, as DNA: TGTGCCAGTAGTATCTCTCTCCTTGGCTACACCTTC. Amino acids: CASSISLLGYTF.

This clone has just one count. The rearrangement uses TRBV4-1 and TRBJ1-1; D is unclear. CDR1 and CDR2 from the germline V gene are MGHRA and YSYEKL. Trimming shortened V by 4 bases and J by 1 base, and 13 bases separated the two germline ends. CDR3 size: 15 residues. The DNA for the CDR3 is TGCGCCAGCAGCCTTCCCACCGGGTCGAACACTGAAGCTTTCTTT. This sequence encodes CASSLPTGSNTEAFF.

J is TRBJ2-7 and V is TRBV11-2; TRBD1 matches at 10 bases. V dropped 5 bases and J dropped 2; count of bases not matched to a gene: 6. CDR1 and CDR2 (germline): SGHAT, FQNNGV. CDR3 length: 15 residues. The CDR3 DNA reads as TGTGCCAGCAGCCTCAAGACAGGGGGCACCTACGAGCAGTACTTC. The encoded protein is CASSLKTGGTYEQYF.

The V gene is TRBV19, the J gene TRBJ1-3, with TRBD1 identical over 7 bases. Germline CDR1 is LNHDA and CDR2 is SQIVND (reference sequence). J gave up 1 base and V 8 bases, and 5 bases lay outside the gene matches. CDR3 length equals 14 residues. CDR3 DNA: TGTGCCAGTCAGGGGGGCGCATCTGGAAACACCATATATTTT. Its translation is CASQGGASGNTIYF.

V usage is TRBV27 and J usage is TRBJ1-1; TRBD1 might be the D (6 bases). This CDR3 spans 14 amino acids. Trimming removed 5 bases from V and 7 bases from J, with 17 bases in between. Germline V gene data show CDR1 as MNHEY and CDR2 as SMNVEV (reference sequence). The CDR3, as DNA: TGTGCCAGCAGTATCACCGGTCCGACAGGTGAAGCTTTCTTT. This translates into CASSITGPTGEAFF.

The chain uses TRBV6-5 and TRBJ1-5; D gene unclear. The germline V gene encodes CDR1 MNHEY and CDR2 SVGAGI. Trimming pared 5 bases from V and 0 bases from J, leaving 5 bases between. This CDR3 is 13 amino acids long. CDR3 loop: CASSPYSNQPQHF. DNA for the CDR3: TGTGCCAGCAGTCCCTATAGCAATCAGCCCCAGCATTTT.

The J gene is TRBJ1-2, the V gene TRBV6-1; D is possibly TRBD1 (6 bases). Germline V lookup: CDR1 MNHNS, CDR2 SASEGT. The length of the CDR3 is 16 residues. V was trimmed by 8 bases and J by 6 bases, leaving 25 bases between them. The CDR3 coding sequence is TGTGCCAGCCGTGGGTTGAGTGGACAGTCCGCCGATGGCTACACCTTC. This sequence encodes CASRGLSGQSADGYTF.

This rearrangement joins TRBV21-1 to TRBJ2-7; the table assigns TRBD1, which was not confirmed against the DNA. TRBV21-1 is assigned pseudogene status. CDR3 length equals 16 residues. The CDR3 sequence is CASSKGVTGFSYEQYV. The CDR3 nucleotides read TGTGCCAGCAGCAAAGGTGTGACAGGGTTTTCCTACGAGCAGTACGTC.